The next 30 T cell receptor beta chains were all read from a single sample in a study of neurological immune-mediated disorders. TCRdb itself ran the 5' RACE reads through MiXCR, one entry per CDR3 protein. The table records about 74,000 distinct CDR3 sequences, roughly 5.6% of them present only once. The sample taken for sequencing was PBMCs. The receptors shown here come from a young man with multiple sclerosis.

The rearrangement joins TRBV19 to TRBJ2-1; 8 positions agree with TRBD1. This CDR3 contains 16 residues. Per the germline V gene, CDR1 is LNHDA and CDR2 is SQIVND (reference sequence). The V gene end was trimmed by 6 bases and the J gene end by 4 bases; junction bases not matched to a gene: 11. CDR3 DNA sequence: TGTGCCAGTAGCGGGACAGGCCTTTCCTTTTACAATGAGCAGTTCTTC. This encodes CASSGTGLSFYNEQFF.

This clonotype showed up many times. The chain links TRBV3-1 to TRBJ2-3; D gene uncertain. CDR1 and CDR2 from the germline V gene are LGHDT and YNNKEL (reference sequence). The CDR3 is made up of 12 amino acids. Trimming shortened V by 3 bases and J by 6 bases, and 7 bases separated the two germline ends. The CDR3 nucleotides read TGTGCCAGCAGCCATCAGGTGGATACGCAGTATTTT. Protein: CASSHQVDTQYF.

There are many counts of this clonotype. The CDR3 here is CASSYPLREQFF. Here the CDR3 DNA reads TGTGCCAGCAGCTACCCCCTCCGCGAGCAGTTCTTC. J is TRBJ2-1 and V is TRBV7-2, with unresolved D. The CDR3 has 12 residues. Germline CDR1 SGHTA, CDR2 FQGNSA. The V and J ends lost 4 bases and 10 bases respectively, with 11 bases between them.

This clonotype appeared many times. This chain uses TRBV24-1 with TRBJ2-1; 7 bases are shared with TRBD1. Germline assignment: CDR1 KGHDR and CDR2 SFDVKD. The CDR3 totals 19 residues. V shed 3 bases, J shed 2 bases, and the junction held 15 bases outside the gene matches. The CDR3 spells CATSDRQGTLRAAYNEQFF. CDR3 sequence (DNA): TGTGCCACCAGTGATCGACAGGGTACCCTCCGGGCCGCCTACAATGAGCAGTTCTTC.

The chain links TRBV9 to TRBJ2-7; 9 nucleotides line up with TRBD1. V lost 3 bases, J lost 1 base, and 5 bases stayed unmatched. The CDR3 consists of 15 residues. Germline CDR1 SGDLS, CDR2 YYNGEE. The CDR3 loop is CASSAGQGPSYEQYF. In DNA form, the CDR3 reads TGTGCCAGCAGCGCGGGACAGGGACCTTCCTACGAGCAGTACTTC.

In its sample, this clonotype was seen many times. The CDR3 loop is CASSLGGDLYEQYF. DNA for the CDR3: TGTGCCAGCAGTTTAGGAGGGGATCTCTACGAGCAGTACTTC. This sequence joins TRBV12-3 or TRBV12-4 and TRBJ2-7; D is perhaps TRBD1 or TRBD2 (5 bases each). Trimming left V 1 base short and J 3 bases short, with 10 bases between. The CDR3 is 14 amino acids.

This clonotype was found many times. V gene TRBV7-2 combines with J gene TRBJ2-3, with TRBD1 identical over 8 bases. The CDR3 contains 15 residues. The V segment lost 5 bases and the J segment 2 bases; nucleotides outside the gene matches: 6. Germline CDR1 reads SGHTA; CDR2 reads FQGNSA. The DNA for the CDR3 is TGTGCCAGCAGCCTCACAGGGGGACCCACAGATACGCAGTATTTT. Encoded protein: CASSLTGGPTDTQYF.

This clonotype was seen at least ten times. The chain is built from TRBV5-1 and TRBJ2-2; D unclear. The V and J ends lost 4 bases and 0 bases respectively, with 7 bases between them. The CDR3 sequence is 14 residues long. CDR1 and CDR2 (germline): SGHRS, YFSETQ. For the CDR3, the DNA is TGCGCCAGCAGCAAAGACACGAACACCGGGGAGCTGTTTTTT. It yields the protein CASSKDTNTGELFF.

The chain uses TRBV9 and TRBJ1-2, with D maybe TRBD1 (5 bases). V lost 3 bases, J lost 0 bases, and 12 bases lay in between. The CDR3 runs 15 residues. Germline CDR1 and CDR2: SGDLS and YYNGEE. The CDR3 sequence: CASSASGSPNYGYTF. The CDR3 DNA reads TGTGCCAGCAGCGCATCAGGGTCCCCTAACTATGGCTACACCTTC.

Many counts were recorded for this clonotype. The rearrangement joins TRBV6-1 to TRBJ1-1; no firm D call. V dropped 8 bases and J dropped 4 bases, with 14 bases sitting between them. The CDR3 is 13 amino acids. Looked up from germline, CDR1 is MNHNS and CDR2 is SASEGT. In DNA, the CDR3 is TGTGCCAGCCGCGTGGGGTGGGTCACTGAAGCTTTCTTT. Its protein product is CASRVGWVTEAFF.

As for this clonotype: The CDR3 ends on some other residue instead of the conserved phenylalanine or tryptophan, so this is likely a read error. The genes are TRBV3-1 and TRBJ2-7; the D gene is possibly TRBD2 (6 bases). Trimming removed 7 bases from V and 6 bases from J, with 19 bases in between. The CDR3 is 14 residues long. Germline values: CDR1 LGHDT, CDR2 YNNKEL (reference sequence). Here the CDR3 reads CASISRSGVGEQYN. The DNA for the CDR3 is TGTGCCAGCATTTCCCGATCGGGGGTAGGCGAGCAGTACAAC.

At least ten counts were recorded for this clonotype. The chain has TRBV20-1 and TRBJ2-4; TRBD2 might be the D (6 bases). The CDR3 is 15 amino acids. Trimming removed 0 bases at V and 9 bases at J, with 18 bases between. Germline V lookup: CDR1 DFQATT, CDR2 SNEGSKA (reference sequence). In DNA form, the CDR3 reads TGCAGTGCTAGAGATTTCGTTGGGACTGGGGGCATTCAGTACTTC. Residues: CSARDFVGTGGIQYF.

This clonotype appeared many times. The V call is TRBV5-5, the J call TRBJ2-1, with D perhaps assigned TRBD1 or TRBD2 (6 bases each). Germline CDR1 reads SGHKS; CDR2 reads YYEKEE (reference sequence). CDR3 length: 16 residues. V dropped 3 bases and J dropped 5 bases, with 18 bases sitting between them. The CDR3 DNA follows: TGTGCCAGCAGCTGGGGGGCGGGCGGGAATAACAATGAGCAGTTCTTC. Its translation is CASSWGAGGNNNEQFF.

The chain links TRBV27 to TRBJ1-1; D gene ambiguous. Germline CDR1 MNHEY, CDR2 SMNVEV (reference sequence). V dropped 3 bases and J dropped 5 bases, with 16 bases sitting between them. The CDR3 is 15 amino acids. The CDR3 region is CASSLGRSSPTEAFF. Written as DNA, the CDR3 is TGTGCCAGCAGTTTGGGCAGATCATCCCCTACTGAAGCTTTCTTT.

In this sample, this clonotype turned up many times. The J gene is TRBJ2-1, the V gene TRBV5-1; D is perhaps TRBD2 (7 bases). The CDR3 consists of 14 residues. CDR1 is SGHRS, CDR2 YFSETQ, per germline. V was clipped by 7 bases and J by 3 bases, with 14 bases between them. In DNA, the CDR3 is TGCGCCAGCGCCCTCGGGGGGCTCTACAATGAGCAGTTCTTC. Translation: CASALGGLYNEQFF.

The CDR3 loop reads CSARRGLSGNTEAFF. The CDR3 coding sequence is TGCAGTGCTCGCAGGGGGCTAAGTGGGAACACTGAAGCTTTCTTT. The J gene is TRBJ1-1, the V gene TRBV20-1, with TRBD1 matching over 8 bases. The ends lost 5 bases at V and 1 base at J; junction bases unmatched: 9. From germline, CDR1 is DFQATT and CDR2 SNEGSKA (reference sequence). The CDR3 is made up of 15 amino acids.

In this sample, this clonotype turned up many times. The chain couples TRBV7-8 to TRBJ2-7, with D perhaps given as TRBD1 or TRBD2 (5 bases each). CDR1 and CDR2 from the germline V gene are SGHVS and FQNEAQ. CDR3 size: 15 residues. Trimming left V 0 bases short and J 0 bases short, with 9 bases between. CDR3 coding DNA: TGTGCCAGCAGCTTAGCGGGGGTAAACTCCTACGAGCAGTACTTC. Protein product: CASSLAGVNSYEQYF. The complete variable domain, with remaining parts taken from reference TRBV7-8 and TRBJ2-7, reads GAGVSQSPRYKVAKRGQDVALRCDPISGHVSLFWYQQALGQGPEFLTYFQNEAQLDKSGLPSDRFFAERPEGSVSTLKIQRTQQEDSAVYLCASSLAGVNSYEQYFGPGTRLTVT.

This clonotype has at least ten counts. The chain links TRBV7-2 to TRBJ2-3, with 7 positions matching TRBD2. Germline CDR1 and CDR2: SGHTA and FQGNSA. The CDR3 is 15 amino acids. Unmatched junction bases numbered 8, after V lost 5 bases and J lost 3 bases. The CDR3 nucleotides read TGTGCCAGCAGCCAGACACTAGCGTGGACAGATACGCAGTATTTT. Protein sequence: CASSQTLAWTDTQYF.

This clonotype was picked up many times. The CDR3 DNA sequence: TGTGCCAGCAGTCCCAACAACAAACAGGGGTCCTATGGCTACACCTTC. Residues: CASSPNNKQGSYGYTF. This chain uses TRBV12-3 or TRBV12-4 with TRBJ1-2; TRBD1 matches at 7 bases. V gave up 5 bases and J gave up 4 bases; unmatched junction bases: 13. The CDR3 sequence is 16 residues long.

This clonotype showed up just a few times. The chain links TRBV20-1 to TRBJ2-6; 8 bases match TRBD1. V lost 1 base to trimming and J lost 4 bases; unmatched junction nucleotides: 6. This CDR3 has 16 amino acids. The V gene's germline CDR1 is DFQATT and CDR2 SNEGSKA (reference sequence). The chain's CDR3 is CSARGRQGTGANVLTF. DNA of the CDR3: TGCAGTGCTAGAGGGAGACAGGGGACCGGGGCCAACGTCCTGACTTTC.

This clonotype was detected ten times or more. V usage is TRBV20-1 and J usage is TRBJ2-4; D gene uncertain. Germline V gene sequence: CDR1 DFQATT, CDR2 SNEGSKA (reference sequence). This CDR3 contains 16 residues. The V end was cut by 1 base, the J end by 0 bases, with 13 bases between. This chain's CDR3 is CSARAYGLLAKNIQYF. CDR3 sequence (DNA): TGCAGTGCTAGAGCGTACGGTCTACTAGCCAAAAACATTCAGTACTTC.

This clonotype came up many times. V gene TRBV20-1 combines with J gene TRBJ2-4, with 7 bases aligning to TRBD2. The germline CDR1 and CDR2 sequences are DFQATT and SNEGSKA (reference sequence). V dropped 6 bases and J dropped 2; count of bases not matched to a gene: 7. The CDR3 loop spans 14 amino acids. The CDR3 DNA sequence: TGCAGTGCCGGAGACAGCGGGACCAAAAACATTCAGTACTTC. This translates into CSAGDSGTKNIQYF.

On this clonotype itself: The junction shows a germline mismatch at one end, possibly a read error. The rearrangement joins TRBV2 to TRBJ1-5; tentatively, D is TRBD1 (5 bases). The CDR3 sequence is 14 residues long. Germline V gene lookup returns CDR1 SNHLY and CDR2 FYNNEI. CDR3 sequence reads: CASSGGRSSQPQNF. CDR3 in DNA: TGTGCCAGCAGTGGGGGACGGTCAAGTCAGCCCCAGAATTTT.

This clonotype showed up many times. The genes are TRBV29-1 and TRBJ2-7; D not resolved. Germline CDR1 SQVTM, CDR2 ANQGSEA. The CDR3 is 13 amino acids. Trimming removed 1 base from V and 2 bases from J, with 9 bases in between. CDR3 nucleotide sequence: TGCAGCGTTGAAGTCTTGGGGACCTACGAGCAGTACTTC. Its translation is CSVEVLGTYEQYF.

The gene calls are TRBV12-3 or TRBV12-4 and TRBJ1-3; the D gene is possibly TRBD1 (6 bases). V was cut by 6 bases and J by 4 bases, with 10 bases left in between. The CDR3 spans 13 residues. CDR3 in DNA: TGTGCCAGCAGGCGGACAGAGGGAAACACCATATATTTT. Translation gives CASRRTEGNTIYF.

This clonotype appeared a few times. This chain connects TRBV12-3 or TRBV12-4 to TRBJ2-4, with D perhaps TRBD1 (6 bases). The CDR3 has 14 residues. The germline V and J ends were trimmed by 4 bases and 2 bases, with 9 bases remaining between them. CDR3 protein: CASSSTGSKNIQYF. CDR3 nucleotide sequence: TGTGCCAGCAGTTCGACAGGTTCCAAAAACATTCAGTACTTC.

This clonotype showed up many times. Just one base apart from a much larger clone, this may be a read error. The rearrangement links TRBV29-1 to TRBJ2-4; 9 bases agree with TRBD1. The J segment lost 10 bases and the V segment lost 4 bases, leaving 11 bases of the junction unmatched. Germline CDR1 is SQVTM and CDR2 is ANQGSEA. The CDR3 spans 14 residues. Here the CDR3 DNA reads TGCAGCGTTGCCTTCCGGGACAGGGCGAAAATTCAGTACTTC. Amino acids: CSVAFRDRAKIQYF. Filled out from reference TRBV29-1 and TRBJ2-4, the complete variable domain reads SAVISQKPSRDICQRGTSLTIQCQVDSQVTMMFWYRQQPGQSLTLIATANQGSEATYESGFVIDKFPISRPNLTFSTLTVSNMSPEDSSIYLCSVAFRDRAKIQYFGAGTRLSVL.

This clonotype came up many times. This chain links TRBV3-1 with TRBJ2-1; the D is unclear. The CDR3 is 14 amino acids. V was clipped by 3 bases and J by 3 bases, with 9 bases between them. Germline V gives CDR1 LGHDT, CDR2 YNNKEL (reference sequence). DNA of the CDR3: TGTGCCAGCAGCCAGAGCATTTACTACAATGAGCAGTTCTTC. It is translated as CASSQSIYYNEQFF.

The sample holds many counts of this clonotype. The CDR3 nucleotides read TGTGCCACCAGCAGAGGGAGGGGGGTTTCCTACGAGCAGTACTTC. It specifies CATSRGRGVSYEQYF. This chain joins TRBV15 and TRBJ2-7, with D perhaps being TRBD1 or TRBD2 (6 bases each). The CDR3 loop spans 15 amino acids. Trimming removed 1 base at V and 1 base at J, with 11 bases between. From germline, CDR1 is LNHNV and CDR2 YYDKDF (reference sequence).

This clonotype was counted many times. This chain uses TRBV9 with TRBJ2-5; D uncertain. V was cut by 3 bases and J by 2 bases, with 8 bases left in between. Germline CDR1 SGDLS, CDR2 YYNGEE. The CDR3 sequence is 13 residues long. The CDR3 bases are TGTGCCAGCAGCGCAGGTCTTCAAGAGACCCAGTACTTC. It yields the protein CASSAGLQETQYF.